These 27 T cell receptor beta chains share one sample of origin, sequenced in a study of cytomegalovirus exposure and HLA in healthy donors. A multiplex PCR was run with 60 Vbeta primers and 13 Jbeta primers. TCRdb keeps only in-frame clones here, not all; method: immunoSEQ multiplex PCR. The sample holds about 95,000 clones, about 74% seen once. The sequenced sample was PBMCs. These receptors were collected from a woman in her forties or fifties in good health and CMV-seropositive.

This clone was recorded a few times. The gene calls are TRBV2 and TRBJ1-1; 8 nucleotides line up with TRBD1. The trim removed 8 bases at V and 3 bases at J, leaving 11 bases unmatched. Per the germline V gene, CDR1 is SNHLY and CDR2 is FYNNEI. CDR3 length: 15 residues. The CDR3 spells CASRKATDRDTEAFF. CDR3 nucleotides: TGTGCCAGCCGAAAAGCCACGGACAGGGACACTGAAGCTTTCTTT.

This chain links TRBV5-1 with TRBJ1-3, with 7 bases aligning to TRBD1. J was trimmed by 1 base and V by 4 bases; bases with no gene match: 8. Looked up from germline, CDR1 is SGHRS and CDR2 is YFSETQ. The length of the CDR3 is 16 residues. The CDR3: CASSREAGGSGNTIYF. CDR3 sequence (DNA): TGCGCCAGCAGCAGGGAGGCAGGGGGATCTGGAAACACCATATATTTT.

The rearrangement uses TRBV18 and TRBJ2-2, with 9 bases matching TRBD1. This CDR3 has 15 residues. The J segment lost 8 bases and the V segment lost 5 bases, leaving 9 bases of the junction unmatched. The germline V gene has CDR1 KGHSH and CDR2 LQKENI. CDR3 loop: CASSSGTGTTGELFF. The CDR3 DNA is TGTGCCAGCTCATCCGGGACAGGGACCACTGGGGAGCTGTTTTTT.

This chain links TRBV27 with TRBJ2-3; tentative D call: TRBD1 (5 bases). Germline V gene sequence: CDR1 MNHEY, CDR2 SMNVEV (reference sequence). The CDR3 totals 17 residues. The V gene lost 2 bases and the J gene lost 6 bases, with 21 bases spanning the gap. CDR3 coding DNA: TGTGCCAGCAGTTTAACCCCCACAGGTTCCTTAGGGGATACGCAGTATTTT. Residues: CASSLTPTGSLGDTQYF.

The DNA of the CDR3 is TGTGCCAGCAGCTCAGACAGGGGATCAGTCTATGGCTACACCTTC. It yields the protein CASSSDRGSVYGYTF. This rearrangement joins TRBV28 to TRBJ1-2; 8 bases line up with TRBD1. The CDR3 extends over 15 amino acids. Germline V gene sequence: CDR1 MDHEN, CDR2 SYDVKM. V trimming: 6 bases; J trimming: 4 bases; junction bases outside the gene matches: 10.

V and J are TRBV18 and TRBJ2-1; 12 positions agree with TRBD2. Germline-derived CDR1 and CDR2 are KGHSH and LQKENI. This CDR3 is 15 amino acids long. The V gene end was trimmed by 6 bases and the J gene end by 7 bases; junction bases not matched to a gene: 7. As DNA, the CDR3 is TGTGCCAGCTCCCCCCTAGCGGGAGGGTGGAATGAGCAGTTCTTC. The encoded protein is CASSPLAGGWNEQFF.

The chain joins TRBV7-7 to TRBJ2-6; the match to TRBD2 covers 14 bases. Germline trimming cut 4 bases from V and 2 bases from J; bases unmatched to any gene: 7. Germline loops: CDR1 SSHAT, CDR2 FNYEAQ (reference sequence). The CDR3 spans 19 residues. CDR3 DNA: TGTGCCAGCAGCTCGGGACTAGCGGGAGTACTAACTGGGGCCAACGTCCTGACTTTC. Translated, it gives CASSSGLAGVLTGANVLTF.

This clone was detected a few times. The chain employs TRBV28 and TRBJ2-3; 9 positions agree with TRBD1. The V and J ends lost 5 bases and 5 bases, in that order; junction bases with no gene match: 8. The germline V gene has CDR1 MDHEN and CDR2 SYDVKM. The CDR3 covers 15 residues. The CDR3, as DNA: TGTGCCAGCAGTCACGGACAGGGGCAGGGAGATACGCAGTATTTT. This sequence encodes CASSHGQGQGDTQYF.

The rearrangement uses TRBV2 and TRBJ2-3; 9 bases match TRBD2. Looked up from germline, CDR1 is SNHLY and CDR2 is FYNNEI. This CDR3 spans 14 amino acids. Trimming at V came to 4 bases and at J to 6 bases, leaving 5 bases not matched to a gene. CDR3 DNA sequence: TGTGCCAGCAGTGGGGGACTAGCAGAGGATACGCAGTATTTT. This gives the protein CASSGGLAEDTQYF.

There are a few counts of this clone. CDR3 sequence reads: CASSRQGEAFF. For the CDR3, the DNA is TGTGCCAGCAGTAGACAGGGTGAAGCTTTCTTT. The V and J genes are TRBV28 and TRBJ1-1, with 7 bases aligning to TRBD1. V shed 5 bases and J 7 bases; nucleotides not matched to a gene: 1. The CDR3 loop spans 11 amino acids. Germline CDR1 reads MDHEN; CDR2 reads SYDVKM.

This chain uses TRBV18 with TRBJ2-5; D is uncertain. Trimming took 0 bases from V and 0 from J, leaving 8 bases between them. This CDR3 has 15 amino acids. Per germline, CDR1 KGHSH and CDR2 LQKENI. CDR3 sequence: CASSPPNMYQETQYF. Written as DNA, the CDR3 is TGTGCCAGCTCACCACCGAACATGTACCAAGAGACCCAGTACTTC. Full variable domain (remainder filled in from reference TRBV18 and TRBJ2-5): NAGVMQNPRHLVRRRGQEARLRCSPMKGHSHVYWYRQLPEEGLKFMVYLQKENIIDESGMPKERFSAEFPKEGPSILRIQQVVRGDSAAYFCASSPPNMYQETQYFGPGTRLLVL.

The chain joins TRBV5-6 to TRBJ1-5, with D hard to call. The CDR3 is made up of 12 amino acids. Germline-derived CDR1 and CDR2 are SGHDT and YYEEEE. The ends were cut back, 2 bases at V and 5 bases at J, with 5 bases in the middle. The CDR3 region is CASSFQYQPQHF. CDR3 in DNA: TGTGCCAGCAGCTTCCAGTATCAGCCCCAGCATTTT.

This rearrangement joins TRBV7-8 to TRBJ2-3; the D gene is possibly TRBD2 (7 bases). Germline CDR1 and CDR2: SGHVS and FQNEAQ. The CDR3 is 15 amino acids. Trimming pared 1 base from V and 5 bases from J, leaving 13 bases between. The CDR3 bases are TGTGCCAGCAGCTTAGTAAGGGGGGGGGTAGATACGCAGTATTTT. It codes for CASSLVRGGVDTQYF.

V gene TRBV4-1 combines with J gene TRBJ2-5; tentatively, D is TRBD2 (5 bases). This CDR3 contains 14 residues. Trimming pared 4 bases from V and 5 bases from J, leaving 14 bases between. Looked up from germline, CDR1 is MGHRA and CDR2 is YSYEKL. CDR3 region: CASSLYPRGETQYF. As DNA, the CDR3 is TGCGCCAGCAGCCTCTACCCCCGCGGGGAGACCCAGTACTTC.

The V gene is TRBV4-1, the J gene TRBJ2-7; 8 nucleotides line up with TRBD1. Losses at the gene ends were 0 bases for V and 7 bases for J; bases not matched to a gene: 11. The CDR3 is made up of 16 amino acids. Germline assignment: CDR1 MGHRA and CDR2 YSYEKL. CDR3 sequence reads: CASSQETGTGRLEQYF. The CDR3 DNA sequence: TGCGCCAGCAGCCAAGAAACCGGGACAGGCAGGTTAGAGCAGTACTTC.

This rearrangement joins TRBV5-8 to TRBJ2-3; a weak D match, TRBD2 (5 bases). V lost 0 bases and J 2 bases, leaving 10 bases between the germline ends. CDR1 SGHTS and CDR2 YDEGEE come from the germline V gene. This CDR3 contains 15 residues. The CDR3 nucleotides are TGTGCCAGCAGCTTGGCAGCGGTCCACACAGATACGCAGTATTTT. This gives the protein CASSLAAVHTDTQYF. The full variable domain, completed using reference TRBV5-8 and TRBJ2-3, is EAGVTQSPTHLIKTRGQQATLRCSPISGHTSVYWYQQALGLGLQFLLWYDEGEERNRGNFPPRFSGRQFPNYSSELNVNALELEDSALYLCASSLAAVHTDTQYFGPGTRLTVL.

This chain joins TRBV5-1 and TRBJ2-7; 9 bases line up with TRBD1. The CDR3 spans 14 residues. Germline-derived CDR1 and CDR2 are SGHRS and YFSETQ. The ends lost 4 bases at V and 2 bases at J; junction bases unmatched: 4. The CDR3 sequence is CASSAGQGPYEQYF. The DNA for the CDR3 is TGCGCCAGCAGCGCGGGACAGGGTCCCTACGAGCAGTACTTC.

The chain uses TRBV19 and TRBJ2-5; the match to TRBD1 covers 10 bases. V gave up 1 base and J gave up 5 bases; unmatched junction bases: 4. Germline V gives CDR1 LNHDA, CDR2 SQIVND (reference sequence). The CDR3 totals 15 residues. DNA of the CDR3: TGTGCCAGTAGTATAGTCAGGGGACAGGGGGAGACCCAGTACTTC. Its translation is CASSIVRGQGETQYF.

This clone was detected a few times. The chain uses TRBV6-5 and TRBJ2-7, with a weak D call TRBD2 (5 bases). Germline CDR1 is MNHEY and CDR2 is SVGAGI. V was trimmed by 2 bases and J by 3 bases, leaving 14 bases between them. This CDR3 comprises 15 residues. As DNA, the CDR3 is TGTGCCAGCAGTTACCGGCGAGGGTCCGGCTACGAGCAGTACTTC. Translation gives CASSYRRGSGYEQYF.

This clone appeared a few times. The J gene is TRBJ2-3, the V gene TRBV4-2; D call uncertain. The CDR3 runs to 16 residues. V lost 4 bases, J lost 4 bases, and 18 bases lay in between. CDR1 and CDR2 from the germline V gene are LGHNA and YNFKEQ. As DNA, the CDR3 is TGTGCCAGCAGCCGGCAGCTAGTAGGCGCGGCAGATACGCAGTATTTT. This codes for CASSRQLVGAADTQYF.

V and J are TRBV7-3 and TRBJ2-2; TRBD1 matches at 7 bases. The CDR3 runs to 14 residues. V was pared by 6 bases and J by 7 bases, with 8 bases of the junction left unmatched. CDR1 is SGHTA, CDR2 FQGTGA, per germline. CDR3 residues: CASSRGQAVGELFF. The CDR3 DNA reads as TGTGCCAGCAGTCGTGGACAGGCAGTCGGGGAGCTGTTTTTT. The full variable domain, with the rest looked up from reference TRBV7-3 and TRBJ2-2, is GAGVSQTPSNKVTEKGKYVELRCDPISGHTALYWYRQSLGQGPEFLIYFQGTGAADDSGLPNDRFFAVRPEGSVSTLKIQRTERGDSAVYLCASSRGQAVGELFFGEGSRLTVL.

This sequence joins TRBV9 and TRBJ1-6, with unresolved D. Germline values: CDR1 SGDLS, CDR2 YYNGEE. V shed 1 base and J shed 7 bases, with 9 bases lying between them. CDR3 length: 14 residues. As DNA, the CDR3 is TGTGCCAGCAGCGTACAGGCAGTCAATTCACCCCTCCACTTT. Translated, it gives CASSVQAVNSPLHF.

V gene TRBV19 combines with J gene TRBJ2-3; D is perhaps TRBD1 (5 bases). The CDR3 sequence is 15 residues long. The germline CDR1 and CDR2 sequences are LNHDA and SQIVND (reference sequence). With 3 bases removed from V and 3 bases from J, the gap between germline ends came to 13 bases. This CDR3 reads CASSIRVGRTDTQYF. The CDR3 DNA is TGTGCCAGTAGTATCAGGGTGGGAAGGACAGATACGCAGTATTTT.

The chain recombines TRBV7-9 with TRBJ1-1; D may be TRBD1 (6 bases). Per the germline V gene, CDR1 is SEHNR and CDR2 is FQNEAQ (reference sequence). Trimming removed 5 bases at V and 11 bases at J, with 21 bases between. The CDR3 extends over 14 amino acids. This CDR3 reads CASSTFRTAGVAFF. The CDR3 nucleotides are TGTGCCAGCAGCACATTTAGGACAGCCGGGGTGGCTTTCTTT.

The chain uses TRBV5-1 and TRBJ2-7, with D possibly TRBD1 on 5 matching bases. Germline V gives CDR1 SGHRS, CDR2 YFSETQ. The germline V and J ends were trimmed by 4 bases and 3 bases, with 8 bases remaining between them. The CDR3 extends over 12 amino acids. The CDR3 DNA is TGCGCCAGCAGCACAGACAGCTACGAGCAGTACTTC. Translating it yields CASSTDSYEQYF.

The chain has TRBV7-9 and TRBJ2-5; 7 bases agree with TRBD2. Per germline, CDR1 SEHNR and CDR2 FQNEAQ (reference sequence). The CDR3 totals 15 residues. Losses at the gene ends were 4 bases for V and 5 bases for J; bases not matched to a gene: 10. DNA of the CDR3: TGTGCCAGCAGCTCCGTTGGCGGGAGCGGGGAGACCCAGTACTTC. Amino acids: CASSSVGGSGETQYF.

This chain connects TRBV6-5 to TRBJ1-5, with D perhaps TRBD1 (6 bases). CDR1 and CDR2 (germline): MNHEY, SVGAGI. The CDR3 loop spans 15 amino acids. Trimming left V 2 bases short and J 5 bases short, with 13 bases between. CDR3 protein: CASSYGGNRDQPQHF. The CDR3 DNA reads as TGTGCCAGCAGTTACGGAGGAAACAGGGATCAGCCCCAGCATTTT.